The entry below gives a single TCR beta chain sequence along with its context. The antigen is unknown. The V gene's germline CDR1 is SEHNR and CDR2 FQNEAQ (reference sequence). CDR3 length: 17 residues. V lost 5 bases, J lost 0 bases, and 10 bases stayed unmatched. Using a J-beta primer mix together with a sample-barcoded 5' primer, a second PCR was run for roughly 7 to 11 cycles. TCRdb reanalysed the 5' RACE reads using MiXCR and keeps one entry per CDR3 protein. The sample holds about 700,000 distinct CDR3 sequences; approximately 31% are singletons and the top ten take less than 20%. These data belong to a study of blood T cells in healthy people across ages. The study's findings and limits: PBMCs were not sorted, which prevented a conclusive comparison of naive versus antigen-experienced cells.

PBMCs numbering at least 6 million were isolated per sample. The extraction recovered at least 5 micrograms of total RNA per sample. The genes are TRBV7-9 and TRBJ2-1, with 7 bases that match TRBD1. Sequencing used blood. The receptor was derived from a woman aged 80 or older in good health. The DNA of the CDR3 is TGTGCCAGCAGCCTCGGGACAGCCCTGAGCTCCTACAATGAGCAGTTCTTC. Amino acid sequence: CASSLGTALSSYNEQFF. Drawing the rest from reference TRBV7-9 and TRBJ2-1, the complete variable domain is DTGVSQNPRHKITKRGQNVTFRCDPISEHNRLYWYRQTLGQGPEFLTYFQNEAQLEKSRLLSDRFSAERPKGSFSTLEIQRTEQGDSAMYLCASSLGTALSSYNEQFFGPGTRLTVL.